The 9 T cell receptor beta chains given below trace back to one sample, sequenced in a study of blood T cell repertoires in COVID-19. Method: immunoSEQ multiplex PCR; TCRdb's copy keeps in-frame clones and lacks some. The table records more than 200,000 clones, nearly 90% of them present only once. The sequenced sample consisted of PBMCs or T cells enriched from blood (not recorded which). These receptor sequences come from a man aged 30 to 45 who had recovered from COVID-19.

V gene TRBV14 combines with J gene TRBJ2-1, with 8 positions matching TRBD2. Germline CDR1 reads SGHDN; CDR2 reads FVKESK. Germline trimming cut 1 base from V and 3 bases from J; bases unmatched to any gene: 5. This CDR3 comprises 16 residues. DNA for the CDR3: TGTGCCAGCAGCCAAGTAGGAGCGGGGGTCTACAATGAGCAGTTCTTC. Amino acids: CASSQVGAGVYNEQFF.

The V and J genes are TRBV14 and TRBJ2-5; possibly TRBD2 for D (5 bases). CDR3 length equals 14 residues. From germline, CDR1 is SGHDN and CDR2 FVKESK. V was pared by 3 bases and J by 5 bases, with 13 bases between. Here the CDR3 DNA reads TGTGCCAGCAGCCACACGCGAGGGTATGAGACCCAGTACTTC. Amino acids: CASSHTRGYETQYF.

The chain uses TRBV28 and TRBJ2-1; possible D gene TRBD1, 5 bases. The germline CDR1 and CDR2 sequences are MDHEN and SYDVKM. The CDR3 is made up of 16 amino acids. V was cut by 8 bases and J by 4 bases, with 21 bases left in between. This CDR3 is CASSLMGHSRYNEQFF. CDR3 DNA sequence: TGTGCCAGCTCCCTGATGGGGCATTCCCGTTACAATGAGCAGTTCTTC.

The chain couples TRBV19 to TRBJ1-2; D may be TRBD1 (5 bases). The CDR3 has 16 amino acids. Germline values: CDR1 LNHDA, CDR2 SQIVND (reference sequence). V lost 0 bases and J 4 bases, leaving 15 bases between the germline ends. The chain's CDR3 is CASSIDVAARGYGYTF. The CDR3 DNA follows: TGTGCCAGTAGTATAGATGTGGCCGCTAGGGGCTATGGCTACACCTTC.

The CDR3 bases are TGTGCCAGCAGTTACGGTTCAATTAGCTACGAGCAGTACTTC. Amino acid sequence: CASSYGSISYEQYF. V and J are TRBV6-5 and TRBJ2-7; D gene uncertain. Germline CDR1 MNHEY, CDR2 SVGAGI. CDR3 length equals 14 residues. Trimming took off 2 bases at V and 3 bases at J, with 11 bases between the two ends.

The V gene is TRBV12-3 or TRBV12-4, the J gene TRBJ1-6, with D perhaps TRBD1 (6 bases). This CDR3 comprises 13 residues. The ends were cut back, 6 bases at V and 5 bases at J, with 8 bases in the middle. CDR3 nucleotide sequence: TGTGCCAGCAGGGACAGTGATAATTCACCCCTCCACTTT. It yields the protein CASRDSDNSPLHF.

The DNA for the CDR3 is TGCGCCAGCAGCTTGTTGGGTGGGAGAAATGGCTACACCTTC. Translated, it gives CASSLLGGRNGYTF. The chain employs TRBV5-1 and TRBJ1-2; D gene uncertain. CDR1 is SGHRS, CDR2 YFSETQ, per germline. The CDR3 is 14 amino acids. Trimming removed 1 base at V and 6 bases at J, with 13 bases between.

About this clone itself: Different DNA sequences within this sample yield the same CDR3. The chain joins TRBV19 to TRBJ1-1; D gene unclear. Trimming pared 2 bases from V and 0 bases from J, leaving 7 bases between. The CDR3 spans 14 residues. In germline, CDR1 is LNHDA, CDR2 SQIVND (reference sequence). DNA for the CDR3: TGTGCCAGTAGTATAACAGCTATGAACACTGAAGCTTTCTTT. It translates to CASSITAMNTEAFF. Based on the CDR3 plus reference TRBV19 and TRBJ1-1, the full variable domain is DGGITQSPKYLFRKEGQNVTLSCEQNLNHDAMYWYRQDPGQGLRLIYYSQIVNDFQKGDIAEGYSVSREKKESFPLTVTSAQKNPTAFYLCASSITAMNTEAFFGQGTRLTVV.

The chain uses TRBV6-5 and TRBJ1-2; 7 bases fit TRBD1. In germline, CDR1 is MNHEY, CDR2 SVGAGI. The length of the CDR3 is 14 residues. V was pared by 5 bases and J by 3 bases, with 6 bases of the junction left unmatched. The CDR3 DNA is TGTGCCAGCAGTAGACCGGGACAGCACTATGGCTACACCTTC. The encoded protein is CASSRPGQHYGYTF.